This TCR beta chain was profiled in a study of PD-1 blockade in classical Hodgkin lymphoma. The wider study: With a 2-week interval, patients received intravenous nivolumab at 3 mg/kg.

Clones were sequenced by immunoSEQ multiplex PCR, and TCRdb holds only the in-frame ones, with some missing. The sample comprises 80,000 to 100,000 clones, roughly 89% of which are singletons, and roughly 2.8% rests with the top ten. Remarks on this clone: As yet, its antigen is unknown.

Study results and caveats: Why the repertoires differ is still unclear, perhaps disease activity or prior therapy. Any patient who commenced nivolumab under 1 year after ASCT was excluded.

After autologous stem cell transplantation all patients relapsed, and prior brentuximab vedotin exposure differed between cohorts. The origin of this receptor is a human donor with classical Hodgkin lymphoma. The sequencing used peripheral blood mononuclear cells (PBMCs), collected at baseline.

The DNA of the CDR3 is TGTGCCAGCAGCGGTAACTCCTACGAGCAGTACTTC. It specifies CASSGNSYEQYF. V usage is TRBV5-6 and J usage is TRBJ2-7; D unclear. CDR3 size: 12 residues. Germline CDR1 and CDR2: SGHDT and YYEEEE. V was shortened by 4 bases and J by 0 bases, with 5 bases between the two germline ends.